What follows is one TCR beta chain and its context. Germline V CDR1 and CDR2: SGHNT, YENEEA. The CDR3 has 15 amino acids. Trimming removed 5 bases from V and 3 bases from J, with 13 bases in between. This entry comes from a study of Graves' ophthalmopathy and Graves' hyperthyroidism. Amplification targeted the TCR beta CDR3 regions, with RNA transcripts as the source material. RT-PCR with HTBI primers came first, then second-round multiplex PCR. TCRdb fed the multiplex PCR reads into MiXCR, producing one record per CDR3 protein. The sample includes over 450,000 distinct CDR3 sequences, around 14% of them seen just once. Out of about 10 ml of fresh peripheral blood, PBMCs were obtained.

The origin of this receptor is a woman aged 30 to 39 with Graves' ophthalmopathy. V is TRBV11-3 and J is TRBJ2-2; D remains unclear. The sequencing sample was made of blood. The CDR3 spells CASSRLDGDTGELFF. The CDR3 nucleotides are TGTGCCAGCAGCCGTCTGGACGGAGACACCGGGGAGCTGTTTTTT. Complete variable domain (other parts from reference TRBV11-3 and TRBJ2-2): EAGVVQSPRYKIIEKKQPVAFWCNPISGHNTLYWYLQNLGQGPELLIRYENEEAVDDSQLPKDRFSAERLKGVDSTLKIQPAELGDSAVYLCASSRLDGDTGELFFGEGSRLTVL.